These T cell receptor beta chains were read from a single sample in a study of ipilimumab plus nivolumab after autologous stem cell transplantation. The method was immunoSEQ multiplex PCR; TCRdb's version includes in-frame clones alone and lacks a portion of them. The repertoire holds fewer than 85,000 clones, 75% to 85% seen once, with 2% to 2.5% in the top ten. The material sequenced was PBMCs, taken in a trial of ipilimumab plus nivolumab as post-transplant consolidation. The source of these receptors is a male donor with diffuse large B-cell lymphoma. Both conserved end residues are part of each CDR3. A D gene is named only where the DNA matches it firmly. Size values are once, few and many counts, or a class for expanded clones, and some rows have none.

TRBJ2-7 NA TRBD1 TRBV5-1 TGCGCCAGCAGCATAACTGACAGGGCGCCCTACGAGCAGTACTTC CASSITDRAPYEQYF
TRBJ1-2 once TRBD1 TRBV5-1 TGCGCCAGCAGCTTCACCGGGACAGGGTTCTATGGCTACACCTTC CASSFTGTGFYGYTF
TRBJ2-7 NA TRBD1 TRBV15 TGTGCCACCAGCCTTATAGGGACAGGGGCTACCACCTACGAGCAGTACTTC CATSLIGTGATTYEQYF
TRBJ2-5 NA NA TRBV6-5 TGTGCCAGCAGTCACCTTGAGGGGGGTAGGGCCCAGTACTTC CASSHLEGGRAQYF
TRBJ1-2 NA NA TRBV18 TGTGCCAGCTCACCGCCCGGGACCGGGTATGGCTACACCTTC CASSPPGTGYGYTF
TRBJ1-1 NA TRBD1 TRBV19 TGTGCCAGTAGAACTCAGGGGGCGGCCACTGAAGCTTTCTTT CASRTQGAATEAFF
TRBJ2-7 NA TRBD1 TRBV18 TGTGCCAGCTCACCGACAGGGGGCGGGGGCGAGCAGTACTTC CASSPTGGGGEQYF
TRBJ2-6 NA NA TRBV5-4 TGTGCCAGCAGCATTGGAGGGGGGAGTGGGGCCAACGTCCTGACTTTC CASSIGGGSGANVLTF
TRBJ1-6 NA NA TRBV5-4 TGTGCCAGCAGTTCGGACAGCGGTGGTTCACCCCTCCACTTT CASSSDSGGSPLHF
TRBJ1-6 once NA TRBV6-1 TGTGCCAGCGTGGAGAGCTCCTATAATTCACCCCTCCACTTT CASVESSYNSPLHF
TRBJ2-1 NA NA TRBV5-4 TGTGCCAGCAGCTTAGTTAACAATGAGCAGTTCTTC CASSLVNNEQFF
TRBJ1-4 NA NA TRBV5-1 TGCGCCAGCAGTTTCCAGGGTGCAACTAATGAAAAACTGTTTTTT CASSFQGATNEKLFF
TRBJ2-1 once TRBD2 TRBV6-5 TGTGCCAGCAGTTATGGTGGCGGGGGGGGTCGCAATGAGCAGTTCTTC CASSYGGGGGRNEQFF
TRBJ2-5 NA TRBD1 TRBV5-4 TGTGCCAGCAGCTCCGGACAGGGGCGTAGAGAGACCCAGTACTTC CASSSGQGRRETQYF
TRBJ2-5 NA TRBD2 TRBV11-2 TGTGCCAGCAGCCCGACTAGCGGGGGGCCCGGTGAGACCCAGTACTTC CASSPTSGGPGETQYF
TRBJ1-2 NA NA TRBV2 TGTGCCAGCAGTGCCCTGTCTTCCCTGGGGGGCTACACCTTC CASSALSSLGGYTF
TRBJ1-4 once TRBD1 TRBV30 TGTGCCTGGGGACCCGCCCAGGGACAGGGTCCTGAAAAACTGTTTTTT CAWGPAQGQGPEKLFF
TRBJ1-2 NA NA TRBV30 TGTGCCTGGACAGGGGATAACTATGGCTACACCTTC CAWTGDNYGYTF
TRBJ2-2 NA NA TRBV9 TGTGCCAGCAGCGTAGTAGTAGGGGGAAGGGGGTCGTGCACCGGGGAGCTGTTTTTT CASSVVVGGRGSCTGELFF
TRBJ2-1 NA NA TRBV10-2 TGCGCCAGCAGTGAAAGGAATGAGCAGTTCTTC CASSERNEQFF
TRBJ2-1 NA TRBD2 TRBV19 TGTGCCAGTCGCCTAGCGGGGGGCCAACCATCCTTCTTC CASRLAGGQPSFF
TRBJ2-2 NA NA TRBV7-6 TGTGCCAGCGGTGTAAGCACCGGGGAGCTGTTTTTT CASGVSTGELFF
TRBJ2-4 NA TRBD1 TRBV5-8 TGTGCCAGCAGCTTGGCCGGGACAGGGGGGGACATTCAGTACTTC CASSLAGTGGDIQYF
TRBJ1-6 NA TRBD1 TRBV6-5 TGTGCCAGCATTGACAGGGGGTCACCCCTCCACTTT CASIDRGSPLHF
TRBJ1-2 NA NA TRBV14 TGTGCCAGCAGCACCTCCTTGGGAGGGGGCTACACCTTC CASSTSLGGGYTF
TRBJ1-6 NA NA TRBV4-1 TGCGCCAGCAGCCAAACCCCGACTTCACCCCTCCACTTT CASSQTPTSPLHF
TRBJ2-1 NA TRBD2 TRBV5-1 TGCGCCAGCAGCTTGGTTGGACTAGCGGGTTACAATGAGCAGTTCTTC CASSLVGLAGYNEQFF
TRBJ1-2 once NA TRBV4-1 TGCGCCAGCAGCCCGAACCCCGCCCAGGGTGACTATGGCTACACCTTC CASSPNPAQGDYGYTF
TRBJ1-2 NA NA TRBV6-5 TGTGCCAGCAGCCCTACTGGAAGTGGCTACACCTTC CASSPTGSGYTF
TRBJ2-5 NA TRBD2 TRBV7-2 TGTGCCAGCAGCTTAGACATTAGCGGGGCCGGGGCCCAGTACTTC CASSLDISGAGAQYF
TRBJ2-6 few NA TRBV2 TGTGCCAGCAGTGAGTCCGGAATCGCCTCTGGGGCCAACGTCCTGACTTTC CASSESGIASGANVLTF
TRBJ2-3 NA NA TRBV11-2 TGTGCCAGCAGCTTGTATGGGGCCGGCAATACGCAGTATTTT CASSLYGAGNTQYF
TRBJ1-2 NA NA TRBV6-1 TGTGCCAGCAGTGAAAATATGGGTCCCGGCTACACCTTC CASSENMGPGYTF
TRBJ2-3 few NA TRBV11-2 TGTGCCAGCAGCTTGAGGTCTGGGGGGCTCAGCACAGATACGCAGTATTTT CASSLRSGGLSTDTQYF